One TCR beta chain is described in this entry. Its antigen is not identified. Regulatory T cells were sorted as CD4+CD25hiCD127low/negative. The source of the sample is a study of B cell selection in AIRE deficiency. Points from the study as a whole: Shorter CDR3s marked shared Treg sequences, biased toward few non-templated insertions. Patient Tconv cells held roughly 28% of Treg sequences shared by healthy donors.

Clones were sequenced by immunoSEQ multiplex PCR, and TCRdb holds only the in-frame ones, with some missing. The sample carries about 15,000 clones, approximately 94% recorded once. Sequenced input: Tregs sorted from PBMCs. This sequence was found in a human donor with AIRE deficiency.

CDR3 in amino acids: CSVVGGTRGAFF. The CDR3 nucleotides are TGCAGCGTTGTGGGCGGAACTCGGGGAGCTTTCTTT. The chain carries TRBV29-1 and TRBJ1-1; D gene uncertain. Trimming took 4 bases from V and 10 from J, leaving 16 bases between them. Germline V gene sequence: CDR1 SQVTM, CDR2 ANQGSEA. CDR3 size: 12 residues.